The clone carrying this TCR beta chain has more than one count but fewer than ten. Its target is unknown. This sample was taken from a study of blood T cells in healthy people across ages. The extraction recovered at least 5 micrograms of total RNA per sample. Whole-study results and caveats: Changes in expanded clonotypes were possibly confounded, as the CMV status of donors was unknown. Conclusively comparing naive with antigen-experienced cells was impossible with unsorted PBMCs.

Together with a sample-barcoded 5' primer, a J-beta primer mix was included in a second PCR lasting roughly 7 to 11 cycles. Each TCR beta cDNA got a 12-nucleotide random molecular identifier. TCRdb used MiXCR to reprocess the 5' RACE reads, holding one entry per CDR3 protein. This sample has 800,000 to 950,000 distinct CDR3 sequences, with around 36% found just once. Unmatched junction bases numbered 25, after V lost 3 bases and J lost 7 bases. This CDR3 spans 19 amino acids. CDR1 is DFQATT and CDR2 is SNEGSKA in the germline V gene (reference sequence). The sequenced material came from blood. The chain joins TRBV20-1 to TRBJ2-7, with 9 bases that match TRBD1. The receptor's source is a man younger than 35 in good health. The DNA of the CDR3 is TGCAGTGCTAGTCCGACGTCCCCCGGGACAGGGTTTACATACAATGAGCAGTACTTC. Its translation: CSASPTSPGTGFTYNEQYF.